This T cell receptor (beta chain) was identified in a study of blood T cells in healthy people across ages. Primed by a sample-barcoded 5' primer and a J-beta primer mix, a second PCR proceeded for roughly 6 to 12 cycles. TCRdb reprocessed the 5' RACE reads with MiXCR, giving one entry per CDR3 protein. The table includes 1,800,000 or so distinct CDR3 sequences, 39% detected once. The germline V gene encodes CDR1 SQVTM and CDR2 ANQGSEA. The CDR3 runs to 14 residues. V shed 7 bases and J shed 2 bases, with 17 bases lying between them. The people who gave samples were healthy Caucasians from Russia, aged about 6 to 100.

The sequence was obtained from a human donor in good health. The V gene is TRBV29-1, the J gene TRBJ2-5; D may be TRBD2 (7 bases). The sequenced material came from blood. CDR3 sequence reads: CSGRWGRGQETQYF. CDR3 coding DNA: TGCAGCGGACGCTGGGGGCGGGGGCAAGAGACCCAGTACTTC.